This T cell receptor beta chain is from a study of Tregs in tolerant kidney transplant recipients. Study-level points and caveats: Validation in larger populations is needed because few patients were studied. Biological reproducibility was not directly addressed, but technical replication error appeared minimal. Expanding Tregs on activated donor B cells appeared to best identify donor-specific TCRbeta clones.

This CDR3 has 15 residues. The ends lost 2 bases at V and 5 bases at J; junction bases unmatched: 3. Germline CDR1 reads SGHTA; CDR2 reads FQGTGA. For this clone: What it recognizes is unknown. Other DNA sequences within the sample encode an identical CDR3.

Data came from immunoSEQ multiplex PCR; TCRdb stores just in-frame clones and leaves some out. The sample has about 120,000 clones, roughly nine tenths seen once. Unstimulated Tregs (CD4+CD25+CD127-) and CD4+CD25- non-Tregs were sorted from PBMCs. The source of this sequence is a human donor in good health. Sequenced: CD4+ T cells from blood. The J gene is TRBJ2-2, the V gene TRBV7-3; 9 nucleotides align to TRBD1. The CDR3 is CASSLGQGRTGELFF. The CDR3 region has the DNA TGTGCCAGCAGCTTAGGACAGGGGCGGACCGGGGAGCTGTTTTTT.